This record concerns one T cell receptor (beta chain) sequence. This sample was taken from a study of T cell changes during pregnancy in multiple sclerosis. Data came from immunoSEQ multiplex PCR; TCRdb stores just in-frame clones and leaves some out. Here the sample spans tens of thousands of clones, approximately 89% being singletons. Deletions cut 2 bases from V and 2 bases from J, with 12 bases between. Per germline, CDR1 SGHRS and CDR2 YFSETQ. This CDR3 is 15 amino acids long. The chain combines TRBV5-1 with TRBJ2-3, with D possibly TRBD1 on 6 matching bases. Specimen: peripheral blood, collected after pregnancy. The clonotype originates from a female donor with multiple sclerosis, enrolled in a pregnancy study. The CDR3 spells CASSLMDSNTDTQYF. The CDR3 coding sequence is TGCGCCAGCAGCTTAATGGACAGCAACACAGATACGCAGTATTTT.